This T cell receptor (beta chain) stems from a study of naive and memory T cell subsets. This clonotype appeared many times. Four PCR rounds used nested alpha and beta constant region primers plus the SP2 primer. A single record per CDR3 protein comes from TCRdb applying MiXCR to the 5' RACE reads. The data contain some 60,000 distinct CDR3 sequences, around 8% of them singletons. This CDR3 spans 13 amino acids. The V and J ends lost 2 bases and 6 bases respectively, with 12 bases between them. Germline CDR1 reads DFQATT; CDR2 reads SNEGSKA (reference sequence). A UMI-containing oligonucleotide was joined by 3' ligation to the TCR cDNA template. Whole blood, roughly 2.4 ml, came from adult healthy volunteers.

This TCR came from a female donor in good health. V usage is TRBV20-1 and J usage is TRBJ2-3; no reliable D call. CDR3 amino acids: CSARPPPMDTQYF. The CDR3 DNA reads TGCAGTGCTAGACCTCCACCGATGGATACGCAGTATTTT.